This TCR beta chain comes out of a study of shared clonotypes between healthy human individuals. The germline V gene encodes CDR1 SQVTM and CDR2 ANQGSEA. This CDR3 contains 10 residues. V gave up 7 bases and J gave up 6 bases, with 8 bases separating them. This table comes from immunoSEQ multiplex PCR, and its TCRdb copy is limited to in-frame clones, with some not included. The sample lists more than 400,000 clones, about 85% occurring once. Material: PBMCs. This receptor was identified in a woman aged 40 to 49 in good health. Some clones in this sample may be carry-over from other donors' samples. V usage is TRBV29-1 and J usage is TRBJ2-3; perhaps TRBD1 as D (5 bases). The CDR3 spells CSAGHDTQYF. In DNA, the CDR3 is TGCAGCGCCGGACATGATACGCAGTATTTT.